These 19 T cell receptor beta chains originate from one sample sequenced in a study of blood T cells in healthy people across ages. Together with a sample-barcoded 5' primer, a J-beta primer mix was included in a second PCR lasting about 7 to 12 cycles. TCRdb redid the calling of the 5' RACE reads with MiXCR, one entry per CDR3 protein. This sample has 700,000 to 1,000,000 distinct CDR3 sequences, with approximately 44% found just once. Sample: blood. The receptor source for this set is a man in his sixties in good health.

The J gene is TRBJ1-1, the V gene TRBV12-3 or TRBV12-4, with D possibly matching TRBD1 (5 bases). This CDR3 comprises 14 residues. V gave up 0 bases and J gave up 7 bases, with 12 bases separating them. The CDR3 DNA sequence: TGTGCCAGCAGTTTAGCGAGGTTGGGGGGTGAAGCTTTCTTT. Translation gives CASSLARLGGEAFF.

Notes on this clonotype: Its ends do not fully match the called genes, so a read error is possible. CDR3 nucleotides: TGCGCCAGCAGTAAGGGCCTCGCTAAGGAAAAGCTGTTTTTT. Its translation: CASSKGLAKEKLFF. This chain links TRBV4-1 with TRBJ1-4; D not certain. Germline assignment: CDR1 MGHRA and CDR2 YSYEKL. This CDR3 spans 14 amino acids.

The J gene is TRBJ2-7, the V gene TRBV5-1; TRBD2 matches at 9 bases. The length of the CDR3 is 18 residues. Per germline, CDR1 SGHRS and CDR2 YFSETQ. V trimming: 0 bases; J trimming: 2 bases; junction bases outside the gene matches: 12. The chain's CDR3 is CASSLASSGGVTPYEQYF. The CDR3 DNA is TGCGCCAGCAGCTTGGCCAGTAGCGGGGGAGTTACACCCTACGAGCAGTACTTC.

The genes are TRBV6-6 and TRBJ1-2, with D perhaps matching TRBD1 (5 bases). Germline CDR1 MNHNY, CDR2 SVGAGI (reference sequence). The ends were cut back, 6 bases at V and 4 bases at J, with 9 bases in the middle. This CDR3 spans 12 amino acids. CDR3 amino acids: CASRPDSYGYTF. CDR3 bases: TGTGCCAGCAGGCCTGACAGCTATGGCTACACCTTC.

This clonotype was seen only a few times. J is TRBJ1-2 and V is TRBV3-1; the D gene is possibly TRBD1 (6 bases). The CDR3 contains 14 residues. Germline V gene sequence: CDR1 LGHDT, CDR2 YNNKEL (reference sequence). Trimming stripped 4 bases from V and 7 bases from J, with 16 bases between. The CDR3 DNA is TGTGCCAGCAGCCTCGAGGACAGCTGGGGTGGCTACACCTTC. Amino acids: CASSLEDSWGGYTF.

The rearrangement joins TRBV7-2 to TRBJ2-1; D gene ambiguous. The CDR3 is 15 amino acids. Trimming cost V 1 base and J 0 bases, with 7 bases left between them. CDR1 and CDR2 (germline): SGHTA, FQGNSA. CDR3 region: CASSLDLGSYNEQFF. CDR3 coding DNA: TGTGCCAGCAGCTTAGATTTAGGCTCCTACAATGAGCAGTTCTTC.

The chain is built from TRBV18 and TRBJ1-3; D gene ambiguous. V lost 5 bases and J 0 bases, leaving 11 bases between the germline ends. The CDR3 loop spans 15 amino acids. Germline V lookup: CDR1 KGHSH, CDR2 LQKENI. The CDR3 sequence: CASSSGVGSGNTIYF. The CDR3 DNA sequence: TGTGCCAGCTCATCGGGAGTGGGCTCTGGAAACACCATATATTTT.

The V and J genes are TRBV4-3 and TRBJ1-2; D not certain. Germline values: CDR1 LGHNA, CDR2 YSLEER. The germline V and J ends were trimmed by 2 bases and 2 bases, with 12 bases remaining between them. The CDR3 contains 15 residues. The chain's CDR3 is CASSQLVAENYGYTF. The CDR3 region has the DNA TGCGCCAGCAGCCAACTGGTCGCGGAAAACTATGGCTACACCTTC.

This clonotype was seen only a few times. The CDR3 DNA follows: TGTGCCAGCAGTATGAGGATAACAGGGGTAGGGGAAAAACTGTTTTTT. Its translation: CASSMRITGVGEKLFF. This chain uses TRBV27 with TRBJ1-4, with 7 bases matching TRBD1. The CDR3 consists of 16 residues. V shed 5 bases and J 8 bases; nucleotides not matched to a gene: 14. Germline V CDR1 and CDR2: MNHEY, SMNVEV (reference sequence).

In this sample, this clonotype turned up many times. This chain joins TRBV10-3 and TRBJ2-7; no reliable D call. The CDR3 has 12 amino acids. CDR1 is ENHRY and CDR2 is SYGVKD in the germline V gene. Between the trimmed V and J ends, which lost 6 bases and 4 bases, there was a span of 10 bases. CDR3 protein: CAISIGNYEQYF. CDR3 coding DNA: TGTGCCATCAGCATTGGGAATTACGAGCAGTACTTC.

The J gene is TRBJ2-1, the V gene TRBV5-4; D not resolved. Germline-derived CDR1 and CDR2 are SGHNT and YYREEE (reference sequence). CDR3 length equals 14 residues. Trimming shortened V by 0 bases and J by 8 bases, and 12 bases separated the two germline ends. As DNA, the CDR3 is TGTGCCAGCAGCTTGGAAGTCCGGAAGGATGAGCAGTTCTTC. Its translation is CASSLEVRKDEQFF.

J is TRBJ2-2 and V is TRBV6-2 or TRBV6-3, with D tentatively TRBD1 or TRBD2 (5 bases each). Per germline, CDR1 MNHEY and CDR2 SVGEGT. The CDR3 spans 15 residues. Trimming took off 6 bases at V and 5 bases at J, with 16 bases between the two ends. CDR3 amino acids: CASRPGTVMTGELFF. In DNA, the CDR3 is TGTGCCAGCAGGCCAGGGACGGTGATGACCGGGGAGCTGTTTTTT.

The chain recombines TRBV2 with TRBJ1-6; 9 bases line up with TRBD1. The germline V gene encodes CDR1 SNHLY and CDR2 FYNNEI. With 6 bases clipped from V and 6 bases from J, the junction kept 9 bases outside the gene matches. The CDR3 sequence is 16 residues long. The CDR3 is CASRAGTGTGNSPLHF. The CDR3 DNA is TGTGCCAGCAGGGCCGGGACAGGGACTGGTAATTCACCCCTCCACTTT.

The V and J genes are TRBV21-1 and TRBJ2-1; TRBD1, as called in the table, went unchecked against the DNA. TRBV21-1 is given as a pseudogene. The CDR3 has 18 residues. This CDR3 is CASMEVKGQGARLSEQFF. The CDR3 DNA sequence: TGTGCCAGCATGGAAGTCAAAGGACAGGGGGCAAGACTCAGTGAGCAGTTCTTC.

The chain combines TRBV12-3 or TRBV12-4 with TRBJ2-7, with 9 bases identical to TRBD1. CDR3 length: 13 residues. The V segment lost 6 bases and the J segment 5 bases; nucleotides outside the gene matches: 5. This CDR3 reads CASRGTGKDEQYF. The CDR3 DNA reads as TGTGCCAGCAGGGGGACAGGGAAGGACGAGCAGTACTTC.

This clonotype was seen more than once but under ten times. The chain carries TRBV12-3 or TRBV12-4 and TRBJ2-7; the match to TRBD1 covers 9 bases. Trimming cost V 4 bases and J 6 bases; bases outside gene matches: 13. CDR3 length: 16 residues. The CDR3 coding sequence is TGTGCCAGCAGTTCCCCTCCCTCGGGACAGGGTGGCGAGCAGTACTTC. Translation gives CASSSPPSGQGGEQYF.

This sequence joins TRBV20-1 and TRBJ2-1, with D unresolved. Looked up from germline, CDR1 is DFQATT and CDR2 is SNEGSKA (reference sequence). The CDR3 contains 13 residues. Trimming left V 0 bases short and J 5 bases short, with 8 bases between. The CDR3 is CSARDLSNNEQFF. In DNA form, the CDR3 reads TGCAGTGCTAGAGACTTGTCGAACAATGAGCAGTTCTTC.

V gene TRBV20-1 combines with J gene TRBJ2-7; 7 bases agree with TRBD1. CDR1 is DFQATT, CDR2 SNEGSKA, per germline (reference sequence). Trimming at V came to 0 bases and at J to 5 bases, leaving 10 bases not matched to a gene. CDR3 length: 15 amino acids. The CDR3 reads CSARDTTGHGDEQYF. The CDR3 DNA is TGCAGTGCTAGAGATACGACAGGGCATGGGGACGAGCAGTACTTC.

This clonotype was detected ten times or more. CDR3 sequence reads: CASSRDRLRMNTEAFF. DNA for the CDR3: TGTGCCAGCAGCCGGGACCGTCTTCGGATGAACACTGAAGCTTTCTTT. This chain connects TRBV6-5 to TRBJ1-1; TRBD1 might be the D (5 bases). CDR3 length equals 16 residues. Germline values: CDR1 MNHEY, CDR2 SVGAGI. The ends were cut back, 6 bases at V and 0 bases at J, with 17 bases in the middle.